These 7 T cell receptor beta chains were sequenced from one sample in a study of OX40 agonist ivuxolimab in advanced cancers. The data were produced by immunoSEQ multiplex PCR, yet TCRdb's version contains in-frame clones alone and is incomplete. The table records under 150,000 clones, roughly 91% of them present only once. The material was CD4+ or CD8+ T cells sorted from blood, obtained in a trial of the OX40 agonist ivuxolimab. The source is an adult with an advanced solid tumor such as melanoma, head and neck, liver or kidney cancer.

The chain couples TRBV6-5 to TRBJ1-1; D call uncertain. Germline CDR1 reads MNHEY; CDR2 reads SVGAGI. The CDR3 has 14 amino acids. V lost 2 bases and J 1 base, leaving 8 bases between the germline ends. The CDR3 protein is CASSYPAGNTEAFF. DNA of the CDR3: TGTGCCAGCAGTTACCCCGCAGGGAACACTGAAGCTTTCTTT.

This chain links TRBV18 with TRBJ1-4; D remains ambiguous. The ends were cut back, 4 bases at V and 8 bases at J, with 11 bases in the middle. The CDR3 is 13 amino acids. CDR1 is KGHSH and CDR2 is LQKENI in the germline V gene. The CDR3 reads CASSLGVGEKLFF. In nucleotides, the CDR3 is TGTGCCAGCTCACTGGGAGTAGGAGAAAAACTGTTTTTT.

The rearrangement links TRBV5-1 to TRBJ2-7; a weak D match, TRBD2 (6 bases). The germline CDR1 and CDR2 sequences are SGHRS and YFSETQ. V was shortened by 2 bases and J by 5 bases, with 11 bases between the two germline ends. The CDR3 is made up of 13 amino acids. The DNA for the CDR3 is TGCGCCAGCAGCTTCGCAGGAGGGGACGAGCAGTACTTC. It yields the protein CASSFAGGDEQYF.

The rearrangement uses TRBV5-1 and TRBJ2-1, with D maybe TRBD2 (6 bases). This CDR3 comprises 16 residues. V lost 0 bases and J 4 bases, leaving 14 bases between the germline ends. Germline V lookup: CDR1 SGHRS, CDR2 YFSETQ. The CDR3: CASSLGFSGQYNEQFF. The DNA of the CDR3 is TGCGCCAGCAGCTTGGGATTCAGCGGGCAATACAATGAGCAGTTCTTC.

The chain combines TRBV4-3 with TRBJ2-2; 10 nucleotides match TRBD2. The ends lost 4 bases at V and 1 base at J; junction bases unmatched: 3. Germline V lookup: CDR1 LGHNA, CDR2 YSLEER. The CDR3 is 16 residues long. CDR3 in amino acids: CASSPGTSENTGELFF. CDR3 bases: TGCGCCAGCAGCCCCGGGACTAGCGAGAACACCGGGGAGCTGTTTTTT.

V and J are TRBV28 and TRBJ2-3; D may be TRBD1 (6 bases). V lost 5 bases and J lost 11, with 26 bases in between. The CDR3 is 16 residues long. From germline, CDR1 is MDHEN and CDR2 SYDVKM. Written as DNA, the CDR3 is TGTGCCAGCAGTCGGGGCCGGACAGCCTCCTCCTTTGGGCAGTATTTT. This translates into CASSRGRTASSFGQYF.

This chain joins TRBV2 and TRBJ1-6; 10 bases align to TRBD1. Germline lookup yields CDR1 SNHLY and CDR2 FYNNEI. There are 19 residues in the CDR3. The V gene end was trimmed by 8 bases and the J gene end by 3 bases; junction bases not matched to a gene: 16. CDR3 loop: CASASPLGQGVYYNSPLHF. CDR3 bases: TGTGCCAGCGCCTCTCCCTTAGGACAGGGGGTATACTATAATTCACCCCTCCACTTT.